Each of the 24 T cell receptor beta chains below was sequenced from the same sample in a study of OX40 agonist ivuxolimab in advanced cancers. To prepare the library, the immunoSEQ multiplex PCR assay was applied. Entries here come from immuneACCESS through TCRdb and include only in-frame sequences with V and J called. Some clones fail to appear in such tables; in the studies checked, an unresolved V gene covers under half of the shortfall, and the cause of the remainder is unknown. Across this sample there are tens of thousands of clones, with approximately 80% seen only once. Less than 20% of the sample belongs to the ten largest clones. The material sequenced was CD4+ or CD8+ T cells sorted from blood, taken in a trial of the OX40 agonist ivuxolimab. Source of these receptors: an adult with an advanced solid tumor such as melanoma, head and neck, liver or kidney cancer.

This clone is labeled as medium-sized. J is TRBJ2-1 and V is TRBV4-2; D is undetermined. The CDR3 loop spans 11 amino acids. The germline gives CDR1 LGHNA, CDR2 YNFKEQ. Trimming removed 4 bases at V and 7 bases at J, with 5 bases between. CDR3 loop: CASSLLNEQFF. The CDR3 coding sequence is TGTGCCAGCAGCCTCCTGAATGAGCAGTTCTTC.

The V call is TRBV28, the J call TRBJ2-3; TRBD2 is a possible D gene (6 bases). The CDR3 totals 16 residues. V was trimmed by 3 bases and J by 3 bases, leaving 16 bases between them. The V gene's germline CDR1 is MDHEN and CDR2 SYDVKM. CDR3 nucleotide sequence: TGTGCCAGCAGTTTTGAATTGCGGGGCAGAACAGATACGCAGTATTTT. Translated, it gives CASSFELRGRTDTQYF.

CDR3 coding DNA: TGTGCCAGCAGCTCGGGACTCCTCGGGCGTGCTACGCAGTATTTT. This sequence encodes CASSSGLLGRATQYF. The V gene is TRBV7-9, the J gene TRBJ2-3, with D maybe TRBD2 (6 bases). The V end was cut by 4 bases, the J end by 8 bases, with 19 bases between. The CDR3 length is 15 residues. CDR1 and CDR2 (germline): SEHNR, FQNEAQ (reference sequence).

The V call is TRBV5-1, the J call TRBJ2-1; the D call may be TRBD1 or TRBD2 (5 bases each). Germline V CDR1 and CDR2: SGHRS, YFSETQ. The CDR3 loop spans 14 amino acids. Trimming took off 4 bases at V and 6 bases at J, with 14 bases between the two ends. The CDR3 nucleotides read TGCGCCAGCAGCAGGTCTTTAGGGACCAATGAGCAGTTCTTC. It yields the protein CASSRSLGTNEQFF.

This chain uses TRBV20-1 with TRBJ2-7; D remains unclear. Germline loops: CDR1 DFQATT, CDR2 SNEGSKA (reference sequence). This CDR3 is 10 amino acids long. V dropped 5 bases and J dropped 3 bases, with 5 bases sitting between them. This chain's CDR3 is CSALFYEQYF. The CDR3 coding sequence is TGCAGTGCTCTGTTCTACGAGCAGTACTTC.

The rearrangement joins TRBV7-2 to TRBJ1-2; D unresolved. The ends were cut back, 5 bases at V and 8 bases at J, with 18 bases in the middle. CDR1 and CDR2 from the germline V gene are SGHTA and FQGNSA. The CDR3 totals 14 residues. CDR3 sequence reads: CASSLVPGSRGYTF. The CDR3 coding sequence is TGTGCCAGCAGCCTCGTACCCGGTTCAAGGGGCTACACCTTC. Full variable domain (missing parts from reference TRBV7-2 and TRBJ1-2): GAGVSQSPSNKVTEKGKDVELRCDPISGHTALYWYRQSLGQGLEFLIYFQGNSAPDKSGLPSDRFSAERTGGSVSTLTIQRTQQEDSAVYLCASSLVPGSRGYTFGSGTRLTVV.

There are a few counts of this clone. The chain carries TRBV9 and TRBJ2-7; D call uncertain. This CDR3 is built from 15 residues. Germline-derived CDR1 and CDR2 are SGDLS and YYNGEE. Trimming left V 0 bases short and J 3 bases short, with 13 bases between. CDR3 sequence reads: CASSVAVSSIYEQYF. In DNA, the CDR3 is TGTGCCAGCAGCGTAGCAGTGAGCAGCATCTACGAGCAGTACTTC.

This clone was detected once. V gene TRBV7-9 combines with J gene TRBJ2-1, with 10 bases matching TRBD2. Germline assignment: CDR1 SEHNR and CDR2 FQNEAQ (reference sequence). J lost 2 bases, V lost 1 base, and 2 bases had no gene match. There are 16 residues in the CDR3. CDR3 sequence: CASSLGTSGAYNEQFF. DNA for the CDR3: TGTGCCAGCAGCTTAGGTACTAGCGGGGCCTACAATGAGCAGTTCTTC.

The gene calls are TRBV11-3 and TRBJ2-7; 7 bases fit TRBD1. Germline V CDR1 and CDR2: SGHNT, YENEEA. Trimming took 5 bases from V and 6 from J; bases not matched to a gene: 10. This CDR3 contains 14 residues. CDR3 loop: CASSQRTGSGEQYF. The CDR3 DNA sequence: TGTGCCAGCAGCCAAAGGACAGGCTCGGGCGAGCAGTACTTC.

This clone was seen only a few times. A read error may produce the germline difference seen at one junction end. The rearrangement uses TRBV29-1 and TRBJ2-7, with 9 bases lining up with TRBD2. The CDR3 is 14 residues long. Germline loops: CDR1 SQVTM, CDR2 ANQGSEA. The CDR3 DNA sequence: TGCAGCGTGGGGGTAGCGGGAGTCTCCGACGAGCAGTACTTC. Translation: CSVGVAGVSDEQYF.

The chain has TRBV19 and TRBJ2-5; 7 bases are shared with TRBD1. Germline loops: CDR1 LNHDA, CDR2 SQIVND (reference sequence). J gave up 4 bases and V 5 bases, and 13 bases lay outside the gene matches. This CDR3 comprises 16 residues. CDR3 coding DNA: TGTGCCAGTAGTCCTACCGGGACAGCTCTTGTAGAGACCCAGTACTTC. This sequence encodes CASSPTGTALVETQYF.

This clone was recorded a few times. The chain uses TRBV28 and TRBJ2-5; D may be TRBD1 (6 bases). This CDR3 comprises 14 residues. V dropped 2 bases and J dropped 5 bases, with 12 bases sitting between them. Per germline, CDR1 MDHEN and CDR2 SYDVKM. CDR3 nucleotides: TGTGCCAGCAGTTTACCACAGGGTCGGGAGACCCAGTACTTC. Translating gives CASSLPQGRETQYF.

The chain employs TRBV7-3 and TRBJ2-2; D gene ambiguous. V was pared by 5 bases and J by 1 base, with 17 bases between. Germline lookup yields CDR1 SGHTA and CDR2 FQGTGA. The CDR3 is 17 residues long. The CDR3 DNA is TGTGCCAGCAGCCCCGATCCCACCAGAGGGAACACCGGGGAGCTGTTTTTT. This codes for CASSPDPTRGNTGELFF.

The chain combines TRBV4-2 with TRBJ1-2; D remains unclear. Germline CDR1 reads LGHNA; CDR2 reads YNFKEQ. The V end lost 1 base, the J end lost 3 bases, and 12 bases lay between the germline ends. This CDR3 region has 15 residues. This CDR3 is CASSQGVGSDYGYTF. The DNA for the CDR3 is TGTGCCAGCAGCCAAGGGGTAGGCTCTGACTATGGCTACACCTTC.

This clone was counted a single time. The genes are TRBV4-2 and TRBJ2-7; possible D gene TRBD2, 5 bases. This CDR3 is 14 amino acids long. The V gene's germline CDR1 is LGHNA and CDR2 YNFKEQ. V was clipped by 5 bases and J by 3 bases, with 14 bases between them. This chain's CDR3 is CASSSATTYYEQYF. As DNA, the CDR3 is TGTGCCAGCAGCTCTGCGACTACCTACTACGAGCAGTACTTC.

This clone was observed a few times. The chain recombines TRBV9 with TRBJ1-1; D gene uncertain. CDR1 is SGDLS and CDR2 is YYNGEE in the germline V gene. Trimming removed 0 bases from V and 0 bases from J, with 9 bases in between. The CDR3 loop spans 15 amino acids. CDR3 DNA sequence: TGTGCCAGCAGCGTAGGACGGACCATGAACACTGAAGCTTTCTTT. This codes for CASSVGRTMNTEAFF.

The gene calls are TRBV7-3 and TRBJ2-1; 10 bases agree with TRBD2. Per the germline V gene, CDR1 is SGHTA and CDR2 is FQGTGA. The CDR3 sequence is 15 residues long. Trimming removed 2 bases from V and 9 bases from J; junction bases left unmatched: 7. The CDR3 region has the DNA TGTGCCAGCAGCTTACTAGCGGGAGAAAGGAGTGAGCAGTTCTTC. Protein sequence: CASSLLAGERSEQFF.

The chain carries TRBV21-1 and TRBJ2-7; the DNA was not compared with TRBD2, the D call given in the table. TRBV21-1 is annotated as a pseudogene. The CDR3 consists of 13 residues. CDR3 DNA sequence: TGTGCCAGCAGCAAAGAGGAGTTATACGAGCAGTACTTC. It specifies CASSKEELYEQYF.

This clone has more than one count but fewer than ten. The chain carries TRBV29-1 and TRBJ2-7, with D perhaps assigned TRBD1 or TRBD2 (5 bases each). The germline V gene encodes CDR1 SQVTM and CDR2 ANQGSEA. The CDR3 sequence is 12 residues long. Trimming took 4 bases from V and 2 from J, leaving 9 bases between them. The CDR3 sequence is CSVGDGPYEQYF. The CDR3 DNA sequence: TGCAGCGTTGGGGACGGTCCCTACGAGCAGTACTTC.

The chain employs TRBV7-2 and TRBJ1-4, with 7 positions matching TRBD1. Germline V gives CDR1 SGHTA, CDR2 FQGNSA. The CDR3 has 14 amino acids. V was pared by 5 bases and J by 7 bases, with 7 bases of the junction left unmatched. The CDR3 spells CASSPRQGREKLFF. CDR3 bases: TGTGCCAGCAGCCCACGACAGGGACGTGAAAAACTGTTTTTT.

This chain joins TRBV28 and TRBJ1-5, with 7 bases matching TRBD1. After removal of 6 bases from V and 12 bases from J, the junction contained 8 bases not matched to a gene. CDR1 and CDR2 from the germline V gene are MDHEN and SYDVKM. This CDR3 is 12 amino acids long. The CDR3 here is CASSRTGTDQHF. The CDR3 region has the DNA TGTGCCAGCAGCCGGACCGGGACAGACCAGCATTTT.

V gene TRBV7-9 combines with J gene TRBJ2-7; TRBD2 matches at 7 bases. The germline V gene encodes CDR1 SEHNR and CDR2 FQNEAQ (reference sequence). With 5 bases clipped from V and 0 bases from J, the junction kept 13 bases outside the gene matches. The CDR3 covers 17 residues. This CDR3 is CASSGRLAGEASYEQYF. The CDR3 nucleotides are TGTGCCAGCAGCGGCCGATTAGCGGGTGAAGCCTCCTACGAGCAGTACTTC.

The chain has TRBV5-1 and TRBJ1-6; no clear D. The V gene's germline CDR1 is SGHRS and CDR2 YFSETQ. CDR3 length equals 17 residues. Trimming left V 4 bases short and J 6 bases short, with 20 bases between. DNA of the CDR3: TGCGCCAGCAGCCCCTCGTTAGGATCGGCCCTTAATTCACCCCTCCACTTT. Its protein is CASSPSLGSALNSPLHF.

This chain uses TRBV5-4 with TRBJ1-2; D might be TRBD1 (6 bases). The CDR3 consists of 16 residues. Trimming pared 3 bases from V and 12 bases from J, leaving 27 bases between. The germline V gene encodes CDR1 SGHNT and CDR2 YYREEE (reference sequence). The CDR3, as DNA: TGTGCCAGCAGCTCGACTGTCTTAGGGGGGAGAGAGGTGAACACCTTC. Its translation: CASSSTVLGGREVNTF.